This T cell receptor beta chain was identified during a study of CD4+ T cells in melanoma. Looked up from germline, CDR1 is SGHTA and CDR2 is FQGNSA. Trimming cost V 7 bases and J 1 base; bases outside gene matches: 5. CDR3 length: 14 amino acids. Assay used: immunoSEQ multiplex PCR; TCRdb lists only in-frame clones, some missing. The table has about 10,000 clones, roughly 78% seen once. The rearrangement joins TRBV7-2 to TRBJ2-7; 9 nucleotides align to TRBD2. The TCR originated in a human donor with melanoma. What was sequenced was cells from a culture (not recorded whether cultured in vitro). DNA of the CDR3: TGTGCCAGCACCCGAAGCGGGGGGTCCTACGAGCAGTACTTC. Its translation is CASTRSGGSYEQYF.